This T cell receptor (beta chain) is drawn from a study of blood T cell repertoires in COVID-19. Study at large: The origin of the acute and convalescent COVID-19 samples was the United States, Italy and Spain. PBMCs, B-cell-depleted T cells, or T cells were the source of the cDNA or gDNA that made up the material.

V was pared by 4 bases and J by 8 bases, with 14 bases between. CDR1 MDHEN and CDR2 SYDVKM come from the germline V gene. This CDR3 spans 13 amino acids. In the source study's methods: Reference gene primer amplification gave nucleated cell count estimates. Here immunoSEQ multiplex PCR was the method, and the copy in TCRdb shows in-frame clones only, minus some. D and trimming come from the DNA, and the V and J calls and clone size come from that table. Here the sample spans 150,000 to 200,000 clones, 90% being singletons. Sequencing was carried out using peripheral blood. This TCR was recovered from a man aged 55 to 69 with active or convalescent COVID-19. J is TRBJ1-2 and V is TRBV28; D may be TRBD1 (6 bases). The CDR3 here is CASSSHRVYGYTF. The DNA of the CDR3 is TGTGCCAGCAGTTCCCACAGGGTATACGGCTACACCTTC.